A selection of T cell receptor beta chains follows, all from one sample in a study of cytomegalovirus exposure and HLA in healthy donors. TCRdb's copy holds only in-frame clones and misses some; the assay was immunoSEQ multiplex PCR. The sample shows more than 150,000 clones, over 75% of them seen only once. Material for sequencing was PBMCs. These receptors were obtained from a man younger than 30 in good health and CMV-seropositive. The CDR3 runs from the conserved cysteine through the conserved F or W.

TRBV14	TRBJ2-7	CASSPVYAGTYEQYF
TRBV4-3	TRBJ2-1	CASSRTSGEYNEQFF
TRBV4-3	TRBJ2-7	CASSQEPGRYEQYF
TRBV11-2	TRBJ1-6	CASSFGGSSSYNSPLHF
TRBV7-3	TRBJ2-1	CASSINSYNEQFF
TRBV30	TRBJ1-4	CAWSGDSNEKLFF
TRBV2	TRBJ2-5	CASSEEGAGTQYF
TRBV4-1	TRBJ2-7	CASSSSLGQYF
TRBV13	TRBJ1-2	CASSSLQGASISVGYTF
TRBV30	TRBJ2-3	CAWTGTGVILTDTQYF
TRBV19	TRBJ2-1	CASSREAGANTAYNEQFF
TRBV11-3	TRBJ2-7	CASSLVRGLTYEQYF
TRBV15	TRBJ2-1	CATSRGSGLAGGSSYNEQFF
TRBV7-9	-	CASSTTSYEQYF
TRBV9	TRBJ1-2	CASSVSRQGSVGYTF
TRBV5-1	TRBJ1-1	CASSSGQGYTEAFF
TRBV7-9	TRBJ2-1	CASREQLFGRDRGYNEQFF
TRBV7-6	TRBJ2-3	CASSLVSQDSTDTQYF
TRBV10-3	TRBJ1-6	CAISESDSSYNSPLHF
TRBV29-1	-	CSVERGGSSYEQYF
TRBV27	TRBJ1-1	CASSLIWDRSNMNTEAFF
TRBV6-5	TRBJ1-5	CASSYSRDLPPQHF
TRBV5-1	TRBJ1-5	CASSLAGQSNQPQHF
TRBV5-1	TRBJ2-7	CASSLIGDRVDEQYF
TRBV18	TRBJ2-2	CASSPRVDGELFF